This TCR beta chain stems from a study of identical twins. Overall study results and limits: Abundant cord blood beta clonotypes carried fewer insertions; memory repertoires showed none. Out-of-frame alpha sequences shared between twins exhibited an excess of low generation probability.

At least ten counts were recorded for this clonotype. No antigen is known for it. Unmatched junction bases numbered 1, after V lost 3 bases and J lost 2 bases. The germline V gene has CDR1 SQVTM and CDR2 ANQGSEA. The CDR3 runs to 12 residues. Everyone who donated was a healthy Caucasian. Template switching created a universal primer site, and the cDNA included unique molecular identifiers. MiXCR was run by TCRdb on the 5' RACE reads, yielding one entry per CDR3 protein. Found here are more than 650,000 distinct CDR3 sequences, 5.5% to 7.5% of them singletons; the top ten hold 1.5% to 2%. This TCR was recovered from a man between 18 and 29 years old in good health. Sequencing input: naive T cells sorted from blood. This chain connects TRBV29-1 to TRBJ2-7; 7 nucleotides agree with TRBD1. CDR3 protein: CSVETGTYEQYF. CDR3 nucleotides: TGCAGCGTTGAGACAGGGACCTACGAGCAGTACTTC.